The present TCR beta chain was sequenced within a study of T-cell reconstitution after alpha-beta-depleted transplantation in children (TCRdb year 2016). Notes on the research overall: T-cell immune reconstitution after TCRalphabeta/CD19-depleted allogeneic hematopoietic cell transplantation in children was quantitatively tracked in the study by means of TCR repertoire profiling.

The library relied on PCR. Sequencing was carried out with an Illumina HiSeq 2500. Molecular barcoding was employed in the preparation of TCR libraries, with unique molecular identifiers being used to normalize TCRbeta repertoire quantification. TCRdb ran its own pipeline on the public reads, namely fastp trimming at Q25 and MiXCR clone calling, and kept in-frame beta chains. Each CDR3 protein appears once, grouped with its most common genes and DNA. The table for this sample lists about 500,000 distinct CDR3 sequences; approximately 32% of them were counted only once. Around 2.4% of the sample comes from the top ten. Notes on this clonotype: What antigen it recognizes has not been identified. Per-nucleotide qualities are absent, and no much larger clonotype sits a single base away.

From cysteine to phenylalanine, the CDR3 is 12 amino acids long. The sequence is cut down to CDR3 DNA, 36 bases in frame from base 1. Trimming removed 5 bases from V and 6 bases from J, leaving 8 bases between the germline ends. The CDR1 and CDR2 encoded by the germline V gene (reference sequence) are SGHKS and YYEKEE. The source material was PBMCs from the stem cell graft donor, sampled from the stem cell graft. The chain couples TRBV5-5 to TRBJ2-2, with the D gene uncertain. The sequence derives from a human donor who donated a stem cell graft to a child with aplastic anemia. The sequence in DNA is TGTGCCAGCAGTGCTTATCCCGGGGAGCTGTTTTTT. Its coded protein is CASSAYPGELFF.